The rows below give T cell receptor beta chains drawn from one sample of a study of T cells in Graves' hyperthyroidism and ophthalmopathy. TCRdb reprocessed the multiplex PCR reads via MiXCR and lists one record per CDR3 protein. The profile shows hundreds of thousands of distinct CDR3 sequences, roughly 50% of them singletons. The sequencing sample was made of peripheral blood or thyroid tissue (not recorded which). Receptors were obtained from a woman between 18 and 29 years old with Graves' hyperthyroidism. Each CDR3 is given with its conserved first and last residue.

V: TRBV7-9; CDR3: CASSPGRTEQYF
V: TRBV12-3/TRBV12-4; CDR3: CASSLTDRLEKLFF
V: TRBV10-3; CDR3: CASSAGPAWTYEQYF
V: TRBV24-1; CDR3: CATSDRAAGDETQYF
V: TRBV15; CDR3: CATSRGLGAGELFF
V: TRBV2; CDR3: CASSGSGTAGELFF
V: TRBV2; CDR3: CASSNQVAGTEAFF
V: TRBV7-8; CDR3: CASSFLQDLNYGYTF
V: TRBV7-8; CDR3: CASSHSIVVAGELFF
V: TRBV5-1; CDR3: CASSYGTGSSYEQYF
V: TRBV7-4; CDR3: CASSYTMTGPPQHF
V: TRBV29-1; CDR3: CSVEMAGNVLTF
V: TRBV10-3; CDR3: CAISSLGDGYTF
V: TRBV24-1; CDR3: CATSDSGLVSDTQYF
V: TRBV5-8; CDR3: CASSQGPGGSPLHF
V: TRBV7-7; CDR3: CASSQDSGLGGETQYF